This note documents a single T cell receptor (beta chain) sequence. This record belongs to a study of glioma-infiltrating T cells after dendritic cell vaccination. Study summary: Samples are from glioblastoma patients in Phase I and II dendritic cell vaccine trials.

There are 14 residues in the CDR3. Germline V lookup: CDR1 SGHNT, CDR2 YENEEA. With 3 bases removed from V and 7 bases from J, the gap between germline ends came to 12 bases. The immunoSEQ assay amplified TCRB CDR3 from up to roughly 2 ug DNA. TCRdb keeps only in-frame clones here, not all; method: immunoSEQ multiplex PCR. The sample records about 49,000 clones, 85% being singletons. PBMC were collected before vaccination, two weeks after the third vaccination, and at progression. This sequence originates from a human donor with glioblastoma. This sequence joins TRBV11-3 and TRBJ1-4; TRBD1 might be the D (5 bases). The sequences come from blood, collected before dendritic cell vaccination. The CDR3 here is CASSLGGLSEKLFF. CDR3 nucleotide sequence: TGTGCCAGCAGCTTGGGGGGATTGAGTGAAAAACTGTTTTTT. The variable domain in full, completed from reference TRBV11-3 and TRBJ1-4, reads EAGVVQSPRYKIIEKKQPVAFWCNPISGHNTLYWYLQNLGQGPELLIRYENEEAVDDSQLPKDRFSAERLKGVDSTLKIQPAELGDSAVYLCASSLGGLSEKLFFGSGTQLSVL.